This T cell receptor beta chain stems from a study of beta chain features in type 1 diabetes. The junction had 3 bases not matched to a gene; V was cut back by 1 base and J by 6 bases. The CDR3 has 15 amino acids. Germline V lookup: CDR1 LGHNA, CDR2 YSLEER. This clone was recorded a few times. Expressed TCRB transcripts got sequenced, as all isolated RNA was reverse transcribed. Sequencing was performed with immunoSEQ multiplex PCR; in TCRdb, only in-frame clones are kept and a portion is missing. The repertoire holds about 370,000 clones, with approximately 16% as singletons. The source material was naive CD4+ T cells from blood. This TCR was recovered from a woman between 18 and 29 years old in good health. The rearrangement joins TRBV4-3 to TRBJ2-2, with 9 bases identical to TRBD2. In DNA form, the CDR3 reads TGCGCCAGCAGCCAAGTTAGCGGGAGCCCCGGGGAGCTGTTTTTT. It specifies CASSQVSGSPGELFF.